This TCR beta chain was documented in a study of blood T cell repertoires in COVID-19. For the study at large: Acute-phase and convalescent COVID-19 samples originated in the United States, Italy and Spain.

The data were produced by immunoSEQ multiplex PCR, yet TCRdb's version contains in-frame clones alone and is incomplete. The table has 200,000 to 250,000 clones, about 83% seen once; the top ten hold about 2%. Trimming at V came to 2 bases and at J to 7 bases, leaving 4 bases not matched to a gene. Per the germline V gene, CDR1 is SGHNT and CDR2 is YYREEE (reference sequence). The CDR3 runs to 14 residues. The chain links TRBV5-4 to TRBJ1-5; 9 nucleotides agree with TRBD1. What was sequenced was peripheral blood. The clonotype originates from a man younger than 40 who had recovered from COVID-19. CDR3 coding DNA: TGTGCCAGCAGCTTACAGGGGGCAGGGCAGCCCCAGCATTTT. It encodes CASSLQGAGQPQHF. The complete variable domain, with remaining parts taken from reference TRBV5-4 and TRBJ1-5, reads ETGVTQSPTHLIKTRGQQVTLRCSSQSGHNTVSWYQQALGQGPQFIFQYYREEENGRGNFPPRFSGLQFPNYSSELNVNALELDDSALYLCASSLQGAGQPQHFGDGTRLSIL.